These 23 T cell receptor beta chains share one sample of origin, sequenced in a study of cytomegalovirus exposure and HLA in healthy donors. Vbeta (60) and Jbeta (13) primers were used in the PCR. Method: immunoSEQ multiplex PCR; TCRdb's copy keeps in-frame clones and lacks some. This table holds about 150,000 clones, roughly 70% found once. The sequencing sample was made of PBMCs. The source of these receptors is a human donor in good health.

This rearrangement joins TRBV5-1 to TRBJ2-7; TRBD2 aligns across 7 bases. Germline lookup yields CDR1 SGHRS and CDR2 YFSETQ. The CDR3 loop spans 14 amino acids. The V segment lost 4 bases and the J segment 7 bases; nucleotides outside the gene matches: 11. CDR3 sequence reads: CASSPSTGGGEQYF. DNA of the CDR3: TGCGCCAGCAGCCCTAGTACGGGGGGTGGGGAGCAGTACTTC.

The genes are TRBV7-9 and TRBJ2-1; 10 positions match TRBD2. Germline assignment: CDR1 SEHNR and CDR2 FQNEAQ (reference sequence). The V and J ends lost 1 base and 7 bases, in that order; junction bases with no gene match: 4. The length of the CDR3 is 15 residues. The CDR3 sequence is CASSLGTSGGNEQFF. CDR3 DNA sequence: TGTGCCAGCAGCTTAGGGACTAGCGGTGGTAATGAGCAGTTCTTC.

This chain links TRBV18 with TRBJ2-5, with D perhaps TRBD2 (5 bases). V dropped 4 bases and J dropped 4 bases, with 7 bases sitting between them. The CDR3 covers 12 residues. Germline CDR1 KGHSH, CDR2 LQKENI. The CDR3 protein is CASSRRGETQYF. CDR3 in DNA: TGTGCCAGCTCACGCCGGGGAGAGACCCAGTACTTC.

The chain is built from TRBV2 and TRBJ2-5; 9 bases fit TRBD2. The V gene's germline CDR1 is SNHLY and CDR2 FYNNEI. The CDR3 is 14 residues long. V was clipped by 6 bases and J by 4 bases; unmatched bases: 6. CDR3 residues: CASSPGAGGETQYF. The CDR3 DNA follows: TGTGCCAGCAGCCCGGGAGCGGGAGGAGAGACCCAGTACTTC.

This clone was seen a few times. The chain joins TRBV18 to TRBJ2-6, with 9 bases matching TRBD1. The junction had 4 bases not matched to a gene; V was cut back by 0 bases and J by 4 bases. The germline gives CDR1 KGHSH, CDR2 LQKENI. This CDR3 spans 17 amino acids. In DNA form, the CDR3 reads TGTGCCAGCTCACCACCGGGGACAGGGTCCGGGGCCAACGTCCTGACTTTC. As protein: CASSPPGTGSGANVLTF.

The chain has TRBV5-6 and TRBJ2-2, with 9 nucleotides matching TRBD1. The germline V gene has CDR1 SGHDT and CDR2 YYEEEE. V trimming: 2 bases; J trimming: 5 bases; junction bases outside the gene matches: 4. CDR3 length equals 15 residues. This CDR3 reads CASSLPQGATGELFF. CDR3 DNA sequence: TGTGCCAGCAGCTTACCACAGGGGGCGACCGGGGAGCTGTTTTTT.

This clone was found a few times. This chain joins TRBV6-1 and TRBJ1-1; no definite D call. The CDR3 consists of 14 residues. V was clipped by 0 bases and J by 4 bases, with 9 bases between them. Looked up from germline, CDR1 is MNHNS and CDR2 is SASEGT. The CDR3 bases are TGTGCCAGCAGTGAAGCGTACCGTAGCACTGAAGCTTTCTTT. It yields the protein CASSEAYRSTEAFF.

The chain links TRBV4-1 to TRBJ2-1, with D tentatively TRBD2 (6 bases). The CDR3 consists of 17 residues. V was cut by 1 base and J by 1 base, with 14 bases left in between. Germline loops: CDR1 MGHRA, CDR2 YSYEKL. This CDR3 is CASSQALGTYSYNEQFF. Written as DNA, the CDR3 is TGCGCCAGCAGCCAAGCCCTCGGGACTTATTCCTACAATGAGCAGTTCTTC.

The chain has TRBV5-6 and TRBJ2-7, with 10 bases lining up with TRBD2. Germline loops: CDR1 SGHDT, CDR2 YYEEEE. Trimming at V came to 6 bases and at J to 2 bases, leaving 8 bases not matched to a gene. The CDR3 covers 15 residues. CDR3 bases: TGTGCCAGCAACCAACTAGCGGGAAGTCCCTACGAGCAGTACTTC. It translates to CASNQLAGSPYEQYF.

This clone was picked up a small number of times. V usage is TRBV27 and J usage is TRBJ1-1; 10 bases agree with TRBD1. The J segment lost 3 bases and the V segment lost 5 bases, leaving 6 bases of the junction unmatched. The CDR3 has 15 amino acids. CDR1 is MNHEY and CDR2 is SMNVEV in the germline V gene (reference sequence). The CDR3 nucleotides read TGTGCCAGCAGTCCAATGACAGGGGGCTACACTGAAGCTTTCTTT. It translates to CASSPMTGGYTEAFF.

This clone has a handful of counts. V and J are TRBV27 and TRBJ2-7; 8 nucleotides match TRBD1. The trim removed 5 bases at V and 0 bases at J, leaving 21 bases unmatched. The CDR3 runs to 20 residues. Germline CDR1 MNHEY, CDR2 SMNVEV (reference sequence). This CDR3 is CASSTYWGTGPRELSYEQYF. DNA of the CDR3: TGTGCCAGCAGTACATATTGGGGGACAGGACCCCGTGAGCTCTCCTACGAGCAGTACTTC.

The chain uses TRBV5-1 and TRBJ2-7; 9 positions match TRBD2. The V gene end was trimmed by 0 bases and the J gene end by 6 bases; junction bases not matched to a gene: 7. The V gene's germline CDR1 is SGHRS and CDR2 YFSETQ. The CDR3 loop spans 15 amino acids. CDR3 sequence (DNA): TGCGCCAGCAGCTTGGAAGTGGCGGGAGGGCCCGAGCAGTACTTC. Translated, it gives CASSLEVAGGPEQYF.

This clone was detected once. The chain joins TRBV11-2 to TRBJ2-4; a weak D match, TRBD2 (8 bases). Per germline, CDR1 SGHAT and CDR2 FQNNGV. CDR3 length: 16 residues. V was trimmed by 5 bases and J by 4 bases, leaving 18 bases between them. CDR3 protein: CASSPYGGGQKNIQYF. The CDR3 coding sequence is TGTGCCAGCAGCCCATACGGGGGGGGACAGAAAAACATTCAGTACTTC.

This clone has a handful of counts. The chain joins TRBV20-1 to TRBJ2-7; D gene ambiguous. The CDR3 is 11 amino acids. Between the trimmed V and J ends, which lost 0 bases and 2 bases, there was a span of 2 bases. Germline lookup yields CDR1 DFQATT and CDR2 SNEGSKA (reference sequence). CDR3: CSARDTYEQYF. CDR3 in DNA: TGCAGTGCTAGAGACACCTACGAGCAGTACTTC.

This chain links TRBV10-3 with TRBJ1-5; 10 bases line up with TRBD1. Germline loops: CDR1 ENHRY, CDR2 SYGVKD. The CDR3 contains 14 residues. V shed 4 bases and J 9 bases; nucleotides not matched to a gene: 6. The CDR3 sequence is CAISGTGGGAPQHF. The CDR3 nucleotides are TGTGCCATCAGTGGGACAGGGGGGGGAGCGCCCCAGCATTTT.

This clone was seen a handful of times. This chain connects TRBV27 to TRBJ1-3; the D is unclear. CDR3 length: 15 residues. Germline V gene lookup returns CDR1 MNHEY and CDR2 SMNVEV (reference sequence). V was shortened by 5 bases and J by 0 bases, with 11 bases between the two germline ends. Here the CDR3 reads CASSPGGFSGNTIYF. The CDR3 DNA follows: TGTGCCAGCAGTCCCGGCGGCTTCTCTGGAAACACCATATATTTT.

This clone was picked up one time. V and J are TRBV11-2 and TRBJ2-5; no clear D gene. Trimming stripped 1 base from V and 5 bases from J, with 11 bases between. This CDR3 contains 14 residues. Germline values: CDR1 SGHAT, CDR2 FQNNGV. CDR3 nucleotides: TGTGCCAGCAGCTTAGCAGGAAGGAAGGAGACCCAGTACTTC. The encoded protein is CASSLAGRKETQYF.

The chain uses TRBV28 and TRBJ1-4; D not certain. The germline CDR1 and CDR2 sequences are MDHEN and SYDVKM. The V end lost 2 bases, the J end lost 0 bases, and 7 bases lay between the germline ends. The CDR3 length is 15 residues. This chain's CDR3 is CASSLGDATNEKLFF. As DNA, the CDR3 is TGTGCCAGCAGTTTAGGAGACGCAACTAATGAAAAACTGTTTTTT.

The chain couples TRBV10-2 to TRBJ2-5; 10 bases fit TRBD1. Trimming at V came to 3 bases and at J to 3 bases, leaving 4 bases not matched to a gene. This CDR3 region has 15 residues. Germline V CDR1 and CDR2: WSHSY, SAAADI. CDR3 DNA sequence: TGCGCCAGCAGTGATTTCGGGACAGGGGAAGAGACCCAGTACTTC. Its translation: CASSDFGTGEETQYF.

CDR3 residues: CASSHLAQSSYNEQFF. Here the CDR3 DNA reads TGTGCCAGCAGCCATCTAGCTCAGAGCTCCTACAATGAGCAGTTCTTC. The gene calls are TRBV14 and TRBJ2-1, with D perhaps matching TRBD2 (5 bases). The CDR3 spans 16 residues. V shed 3 bases and J shed 0 bases, with 12 bases lying between them. Germline V gene data show CDR1 as SGHDN and CDR2 as FVKESK.

This clone was detected only a few times. The chain employs TRBV6-1 and TRBJ2-7; 7 bases agree with TRBD2. Trimming removed 4 bases from V and 4 bases from J; junction bases left unmatched: 4. CDR1 and CDR2 (germline): MNHNS, SASEGT. This CDR3 spans 13 amino acids. The CDR3, as DNA: TGTGCCAGCAGTGCTGCTAGCGGTTACGAGCAGTACTTC. Its protein is CASSAASGYEQYF.

This clone has only a few counts. The rearrangement joins TRBV28 to TRBJ2-7; D gene unclear. V lost 4 bases to trimming and J lost 5 bases, with 15 bases between them. This CDR3 comprises 14 residues. CDR1 and CDR2 (germline): MDHEN, SYDVKM. CDR3: CASSSTQRYHEQYF. In DNA form, the CDR3 reads TGTGCCAGCAGTTCGACTCAAAGGTACCACGAGCAGTACTTC. Filled out from reference TRBV28 and TRBJ2-7, the complete variable domain reads DVKVTQSSRYLVKRTGEKVFLECVQDMDHENMFWYRQDPGLGLRLIYFSYDVKMKEKGDIPEGYSVSREKKERFSLILESASTNQTSMYLCASSSTQRYHEQYFGPGTRLTVT.

The V and J genes are TRBV2 and TRBJ2-1; TRBD2 is a possible D gene (5 bases). V dropped 6 bases and J dropped 8 bases, with 17 bases sitting between them. CDR1 is SNHLY and CDR2 is FYNNEI in the germline V gene. This CDR3 comprises 14 residues. The CDR3 reads CASSLLVRSDEQFF. CDR3 bases: TGTGCCAGCAGCCTACTAGTTAGATCGGATGAGCAGTTCTTC.